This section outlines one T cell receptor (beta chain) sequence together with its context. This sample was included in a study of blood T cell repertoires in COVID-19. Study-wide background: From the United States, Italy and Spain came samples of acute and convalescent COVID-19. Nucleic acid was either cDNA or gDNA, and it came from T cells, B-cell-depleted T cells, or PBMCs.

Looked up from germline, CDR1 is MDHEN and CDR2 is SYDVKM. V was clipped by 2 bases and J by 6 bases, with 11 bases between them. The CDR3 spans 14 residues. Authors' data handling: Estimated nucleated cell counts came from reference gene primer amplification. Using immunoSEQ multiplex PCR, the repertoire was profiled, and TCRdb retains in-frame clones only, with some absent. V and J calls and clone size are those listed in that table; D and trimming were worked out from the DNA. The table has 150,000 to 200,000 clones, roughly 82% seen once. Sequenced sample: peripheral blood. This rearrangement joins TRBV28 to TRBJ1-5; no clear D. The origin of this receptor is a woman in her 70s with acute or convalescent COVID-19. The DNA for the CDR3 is TGTGCCAGCAGTTTAGCCCGGGTTCGTCAGCCCCAGCATTTT. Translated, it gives CASSLARVRQPQHF.